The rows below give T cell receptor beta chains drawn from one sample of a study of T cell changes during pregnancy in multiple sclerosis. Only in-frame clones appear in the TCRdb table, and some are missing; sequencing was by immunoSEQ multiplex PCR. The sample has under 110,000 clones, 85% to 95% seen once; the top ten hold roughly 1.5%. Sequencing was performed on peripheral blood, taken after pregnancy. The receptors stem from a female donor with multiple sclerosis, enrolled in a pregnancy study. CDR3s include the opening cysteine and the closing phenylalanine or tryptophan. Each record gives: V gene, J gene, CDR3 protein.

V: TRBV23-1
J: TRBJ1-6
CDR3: CASSHLRDTTFYNSPLHF

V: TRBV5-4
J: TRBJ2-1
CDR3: CASSAGQGTLRNEQFF

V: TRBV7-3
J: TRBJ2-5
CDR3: CASSRQPQETQYF

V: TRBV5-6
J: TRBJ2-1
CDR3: CASSLGGLPGHTYNEQFF

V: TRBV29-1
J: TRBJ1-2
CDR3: CSVERGRDGYGYTF

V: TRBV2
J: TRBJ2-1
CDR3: CARLLAGGHPRDNEQFF

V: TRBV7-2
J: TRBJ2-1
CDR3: CASSSFSGSRNNEQFF

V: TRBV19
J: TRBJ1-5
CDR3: CASSTLGVTDYSNQPQHF

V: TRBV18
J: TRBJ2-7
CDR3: CASSPSRVSGEQYF

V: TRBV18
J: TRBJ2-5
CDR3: CASSPPAAAGETQYF

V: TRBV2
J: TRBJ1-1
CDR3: CASSQGARGTEAFF

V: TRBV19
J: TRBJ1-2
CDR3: CASSAGQGAEGYTF

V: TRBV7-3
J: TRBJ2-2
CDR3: CASRQTSGNTGELFF

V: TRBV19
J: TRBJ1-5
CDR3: CASSIGRGLNQPQHF

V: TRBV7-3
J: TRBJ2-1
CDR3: CASSPRDRDYNEQFF

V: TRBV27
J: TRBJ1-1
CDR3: CASSFGRNRVSRTEAFF

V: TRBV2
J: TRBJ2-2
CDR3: CASSEFIGGSANTGELFF

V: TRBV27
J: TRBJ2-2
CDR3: CASSSGHTNTGELFF

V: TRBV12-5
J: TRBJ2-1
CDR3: CASGLVLSGSGNEQFF

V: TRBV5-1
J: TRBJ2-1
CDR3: CASSLRGGQVNEQFF

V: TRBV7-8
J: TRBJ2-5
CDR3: CASSLDRGRGETQYF

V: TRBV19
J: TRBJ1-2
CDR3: CASSVIGTGRGYTF

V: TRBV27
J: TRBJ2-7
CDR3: CASSLSGYEQYF

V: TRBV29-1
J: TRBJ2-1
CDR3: CSVAPQLGNEQFF

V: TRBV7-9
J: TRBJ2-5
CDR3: CASSLGLAGETQYF

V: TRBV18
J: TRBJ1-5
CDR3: CASSPSQGAGNQPQHF

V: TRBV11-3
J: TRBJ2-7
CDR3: CASSLGEGAYEQYF

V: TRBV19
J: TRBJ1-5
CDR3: CASSLRTSRDGNQPQHF

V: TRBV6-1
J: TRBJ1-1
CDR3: CASSEGRGNTEAFF

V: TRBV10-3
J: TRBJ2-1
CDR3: CAISGRDLYNEQFF

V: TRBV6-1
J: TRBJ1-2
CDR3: CASTRDRANYGYTF